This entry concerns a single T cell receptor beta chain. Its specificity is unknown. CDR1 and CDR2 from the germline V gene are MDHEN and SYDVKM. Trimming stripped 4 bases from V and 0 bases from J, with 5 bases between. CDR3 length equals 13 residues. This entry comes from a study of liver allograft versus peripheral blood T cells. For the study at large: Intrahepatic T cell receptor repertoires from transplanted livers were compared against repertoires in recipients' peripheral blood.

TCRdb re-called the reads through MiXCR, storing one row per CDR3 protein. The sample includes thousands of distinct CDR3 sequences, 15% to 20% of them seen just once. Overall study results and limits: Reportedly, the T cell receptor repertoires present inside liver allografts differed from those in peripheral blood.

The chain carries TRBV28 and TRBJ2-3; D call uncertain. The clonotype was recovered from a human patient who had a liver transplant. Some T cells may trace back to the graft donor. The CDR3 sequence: CASSSPSTDTQYF. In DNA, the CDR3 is TGTGCCAGCAGTTCCCCTAGCACAGATACGCAGTATTTT.